The count of the clone carrying this TCR beta chain is one. From germline, CDR1 is SGHRS and CDR2 YFSETQ. Germline trimming cut 4 bases from V and 9 bases from J; bases unmatched to any gene: 10. This CDR3 has 15 amino acids. The method was immunoSEQ multiplex PCR; TCRdb's version includes in-frame clones alone and lacks a portion of them. The sample has 250,000 to 350,000 clones, approximately 90% seen once. The entry originates in a study of blood T cell repertoires in COVID-19. Study overall: Acute and convalescent COVID-19 specimens originated in the United States, Italy and Spain.

The sequenced sample consisted of PBMCs or T cells enriched from blood (not recorded which). The clonotype originates from a woman aged 45-59 years who had recovered from COVID-19. This rearrangement joins TRBV5-1 to TRBJ2-1, with 10 positions matching TRBD2. CDR3 residues: CASSDPAGGNGEQFF. The CDR3 bases are TGCGCCAGCAGCGATCCAGCGGGAGGGAACGGTGAGCAGTTCTTC.